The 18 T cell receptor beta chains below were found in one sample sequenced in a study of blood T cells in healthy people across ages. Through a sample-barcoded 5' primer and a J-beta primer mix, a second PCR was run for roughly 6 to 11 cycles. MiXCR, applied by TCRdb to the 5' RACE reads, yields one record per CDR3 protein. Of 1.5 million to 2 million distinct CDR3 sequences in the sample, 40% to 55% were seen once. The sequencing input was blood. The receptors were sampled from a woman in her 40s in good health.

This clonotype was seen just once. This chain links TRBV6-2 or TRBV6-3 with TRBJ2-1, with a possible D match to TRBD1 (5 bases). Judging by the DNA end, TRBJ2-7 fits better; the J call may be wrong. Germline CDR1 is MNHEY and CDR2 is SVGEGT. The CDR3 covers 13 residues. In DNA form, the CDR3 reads TGTGCCAGCAGTGCACAGGAGTACTACGAGCAGTACTTC. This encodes CASSAQEYYEQYF.

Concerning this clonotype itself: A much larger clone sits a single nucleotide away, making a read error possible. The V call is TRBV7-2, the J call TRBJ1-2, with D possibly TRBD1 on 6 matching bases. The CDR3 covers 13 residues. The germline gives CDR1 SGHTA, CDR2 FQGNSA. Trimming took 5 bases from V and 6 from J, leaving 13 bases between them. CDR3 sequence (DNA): TGTGCCAGCAGCGTAGAGGGGGTAGATGGCTACACCTTC. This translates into CASSVEGVDGYTF.

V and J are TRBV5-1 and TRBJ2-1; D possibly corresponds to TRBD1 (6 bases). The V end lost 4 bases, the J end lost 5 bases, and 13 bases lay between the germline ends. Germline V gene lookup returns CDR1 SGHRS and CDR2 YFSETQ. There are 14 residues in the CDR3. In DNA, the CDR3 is TGCGCCAGCAGCCTAAGGACAGAAAACAATGAGCAGTTCTTC. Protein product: CASSLRTENNEQFF.

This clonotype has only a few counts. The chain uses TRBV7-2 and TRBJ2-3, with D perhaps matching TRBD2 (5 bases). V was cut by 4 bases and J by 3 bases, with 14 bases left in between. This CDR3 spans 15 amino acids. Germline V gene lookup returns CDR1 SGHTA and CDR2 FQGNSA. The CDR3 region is CASSSPGWGTDTQYF. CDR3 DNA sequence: TGTGCCAGCAGCTCCCCGGGGTGGGGAACAGATACGCAGTATTTT. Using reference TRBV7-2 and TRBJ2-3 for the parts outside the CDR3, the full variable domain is GAGVSQSPSNKVTEKGKDVELRCDPISGHTALYWYRQSLGQGLEFLIYFQGNSAPDKSGLPSDRFSAERTGGSVSTLTIQRTQQEDSAVYLCASSSPGWGTDTQYFGPGTRLTVL.

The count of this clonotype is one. In DNA form, the CDR3 reads TGTGCCAGCAGTTTGGGCGGGGGCCACCAGCCCCAGCATTTT. Protein: CASSLGGGHQPQHF. The rearrangement joins TRBV28 to TRBJ1-5, with TRBD1 as a possible D gene (6 bases). V lost 3 bases, J lost 7 bases, and 13 bases lay in between. This CDR3 has 14 residues. The germline V gene has CDR1 MDHEN and CDR2 SYDVKM.

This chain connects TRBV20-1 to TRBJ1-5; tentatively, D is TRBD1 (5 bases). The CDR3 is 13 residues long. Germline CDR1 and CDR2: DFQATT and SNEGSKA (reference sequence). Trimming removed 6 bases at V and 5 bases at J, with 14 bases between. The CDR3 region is CSAAAGGHQPQHF. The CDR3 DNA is TGCAGTGCAGCCGCGGGGGGACATCAGCCCCAGCATTTT.

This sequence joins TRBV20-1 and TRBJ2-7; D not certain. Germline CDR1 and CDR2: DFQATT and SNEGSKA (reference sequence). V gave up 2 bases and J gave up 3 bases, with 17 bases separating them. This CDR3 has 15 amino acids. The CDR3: CSARPRQGRDYEQYF. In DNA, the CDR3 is TGCAGTGCTAGACCCCGACAAGGAAGGGACTACGAGCAGTACTTC.

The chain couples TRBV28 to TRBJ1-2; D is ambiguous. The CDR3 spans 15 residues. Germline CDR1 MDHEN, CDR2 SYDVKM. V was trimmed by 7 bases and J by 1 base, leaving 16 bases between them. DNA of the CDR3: TGTGCCAGCAAACCCCGAGGAACGGTTAACTATGGCTACACCTTC. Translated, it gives CASKPRGTVNYGYTF.

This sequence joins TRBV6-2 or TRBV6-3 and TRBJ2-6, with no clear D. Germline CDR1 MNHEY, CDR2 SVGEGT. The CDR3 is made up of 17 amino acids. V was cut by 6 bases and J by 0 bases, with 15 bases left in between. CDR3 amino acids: CASRVPSSASGANVLTF. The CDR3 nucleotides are TGTGCCAGCAGGGTACCATCATCGGCCTCTGGGGCCAACGTCCTGACTTTC.

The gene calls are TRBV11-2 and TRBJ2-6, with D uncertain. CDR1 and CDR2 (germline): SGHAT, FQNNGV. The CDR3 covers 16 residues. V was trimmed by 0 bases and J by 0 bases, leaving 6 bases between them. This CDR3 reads CASSLEHSSGANVLTF. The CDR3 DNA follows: TGTGCCAGCAGCTTAGAACACAGCTCTGGGGCCAACGTCCTGACTTTC. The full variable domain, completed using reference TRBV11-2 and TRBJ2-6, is EAGVAQSPRYKIIEKRQSVAFWCNPISGHATLYWYQQILGQGPKLLIQFQNNGVVDDSQLPKDRFSAERLKGVDSTLKIQPAKLEDSAVYLCASSLEHSSGANVLTFGAGSRLTVL.

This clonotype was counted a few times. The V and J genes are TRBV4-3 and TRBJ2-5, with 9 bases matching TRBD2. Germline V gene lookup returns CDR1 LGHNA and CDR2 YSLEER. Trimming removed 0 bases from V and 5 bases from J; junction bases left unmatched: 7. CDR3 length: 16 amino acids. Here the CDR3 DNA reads TGCGCCAGCAGCCAAGATCTTGGGACTAGCTTTGAGACCCAGTACTTC. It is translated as CASSQDLGTSFETQYF.

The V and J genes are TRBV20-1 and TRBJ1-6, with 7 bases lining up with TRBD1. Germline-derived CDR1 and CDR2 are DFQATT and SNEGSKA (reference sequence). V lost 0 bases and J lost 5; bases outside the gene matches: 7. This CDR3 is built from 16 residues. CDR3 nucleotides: TGCAGTGCTAGAGATTGGAAGGGGGCGAATAATTCACCCCTCCACTTT. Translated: CSARDWKGANNSPLHF.

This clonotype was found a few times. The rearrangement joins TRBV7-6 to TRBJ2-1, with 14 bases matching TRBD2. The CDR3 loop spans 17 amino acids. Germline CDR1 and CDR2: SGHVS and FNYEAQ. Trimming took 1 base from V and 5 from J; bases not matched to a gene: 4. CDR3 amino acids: CASSLGLGLAGDNEQFF. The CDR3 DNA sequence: TGTGCCAGCAGCTTAGGATTGGGACTAGCGGGGGACAATGAGCAGTTCTTC.

The CDR3 reads CASGRAGVNEQFF. CDR3 sequence (DNA): TGCGCCAGCGGTCGGGCGGGGGTCAATGAGCAGTTCTTC. The V and J genes are TRBV5-1 and TRBJ2-1; 7 nucleotides line up with TRBD2. Trimming at V came to 7 bases and at J to 6 bases, leaving 7 bases not matched to a gene. Per the germline V gene, CDR1 is SGHRS and CDR2 is YFSETQ. This CDR3 region has 13 residues.

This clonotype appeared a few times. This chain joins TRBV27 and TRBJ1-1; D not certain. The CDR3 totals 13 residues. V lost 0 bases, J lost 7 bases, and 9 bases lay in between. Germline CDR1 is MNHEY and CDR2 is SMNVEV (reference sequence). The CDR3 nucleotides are TGTGCCAGCAGTTTATCGATAGCCTTTGAAGCTTTCTTT. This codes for CASSLSIAFEAFF.

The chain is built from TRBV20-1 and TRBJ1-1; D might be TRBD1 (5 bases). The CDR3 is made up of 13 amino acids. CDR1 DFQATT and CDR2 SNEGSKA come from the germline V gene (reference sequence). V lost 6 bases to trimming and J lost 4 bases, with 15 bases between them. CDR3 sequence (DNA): TGCAGTGCACCTCGGGGGGATTCCACTGAAGCTTTCTTT. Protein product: CSAPRGDSTEAFF.

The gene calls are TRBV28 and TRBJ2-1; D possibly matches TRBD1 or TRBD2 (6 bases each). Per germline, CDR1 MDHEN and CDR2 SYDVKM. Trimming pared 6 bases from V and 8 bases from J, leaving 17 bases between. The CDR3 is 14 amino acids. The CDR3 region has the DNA TGTGCCAGCAGCCGGAGGGGGGCGCCCCATGAGCAGTTCTTC. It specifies CASSRRGAPHEQFF.

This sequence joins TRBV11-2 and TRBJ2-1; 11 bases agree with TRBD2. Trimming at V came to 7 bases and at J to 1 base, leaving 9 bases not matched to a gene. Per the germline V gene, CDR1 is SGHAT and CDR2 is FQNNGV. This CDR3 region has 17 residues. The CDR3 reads CASTSSGGAGSYNEQFF. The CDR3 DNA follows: TGTGCCAGCACCAGTAGCGGGGGGGCTGGTTCCTACAATGAGCAGTTCTTC.